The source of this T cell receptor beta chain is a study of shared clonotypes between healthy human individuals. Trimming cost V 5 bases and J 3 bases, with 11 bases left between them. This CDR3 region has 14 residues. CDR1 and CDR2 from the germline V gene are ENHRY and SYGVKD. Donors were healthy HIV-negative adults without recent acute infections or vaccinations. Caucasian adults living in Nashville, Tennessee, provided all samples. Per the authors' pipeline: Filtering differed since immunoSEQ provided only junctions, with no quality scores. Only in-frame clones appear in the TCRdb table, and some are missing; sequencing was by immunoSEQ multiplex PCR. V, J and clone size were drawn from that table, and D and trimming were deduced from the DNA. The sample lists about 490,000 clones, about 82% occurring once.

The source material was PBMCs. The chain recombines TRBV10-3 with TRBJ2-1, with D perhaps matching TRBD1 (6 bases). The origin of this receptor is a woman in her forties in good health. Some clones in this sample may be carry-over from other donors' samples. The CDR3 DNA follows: TGTGCCATCAGTAAGGGGGTCGACTACAATGAGCAGTTCTTC. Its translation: CAISKGVDYNEQFF.